This T cell receptor beta chain was found in a study of OX40 agonist ivuxolimab in advanced cancers. Worth noting for this clone: Its antigen is undetermined.

V lost 1 base to trimming and J lost 13 bases, with 13 bases between them. In germline, CDR1 is SGHNT, CDR2 YENEEA. This CDR3 contains 12 residues. People who had autoimmune disease history or systemic immunosuppression were excluded. Study outcomes and limitations: Dosing at 0.1 to 3.0 mg/kg was accompanied by clonal expansion of CD4+ and CD8+ blood T cells by week 6.

TCRdb's copy holds only in-frame clones and misses some; the assay was immunoSEQ multiplex PCR. Among 55,000 to 70,000 clones listed, more than 85% were seen once. The sequence came from an adult with an advanced solid tumor such as melanoma, head and neck, liver or kidney cancer. The gene calls are TRBV11-3 and TRBJ1-2; D is ambiguous. The sample consisted of CD4+ or CD8+ T cells sorted from blood, taken in a trial of the OX40 agonist ivuxolimab. Here the CDR3 DNA reads TGTGCCAGCAGCTTAGGGACCTTCAGACCCACCTTC. Amino acid sequence: CASSLGTFRPTF.